The 14 T cell receptor beta chains below all came from one sample that was sequenced in a study of human T cells and chemical hapten exposure. From the RACE reads, TCRdb called clonotypes with MiXCR, one entry per CDR3 protein. The table shows 85,000 to 130,000 distinct CDR3 sequences, with approximately 12% occurring only once. Time point of the sample: pre-sensitization, week 0. Treatment specified: therapeutic diphenylcyclopropenone sensitization with weekly scalp DPC. The material sequenced was whole blood, taken in connection with sensitization to the hapten diphenylcyclopropenone (DPC). These TCRs come from a woman between 50 and 59 years old with alopecia areata. Some clones in this sample may be carry-over from other donors' samples.

This clonotype was recorded a few times. The rearrangement joins TRBV5-1 to TRBJ1-1; D gene unclear. V shed 2 bases and J shed 3 bases, with 8 bases lying between them. The V gene's germline CDR1 is SGHRS and CDR2 YFSETQ. The CDR3 has 13 residues. CDR3 nucleotide sequence: TGCGCCAGCAGCTTTAAGGTAGACACTGAAGCTTTCTTT. It translates to CASSFKVDTEAFF.

The V call is TRBV7-6, the J call TRBJ2-2, with D unclear. CDR3 length: 11 residues. Germline V CDR1 and CDR2: SGHVS, FNYEAQ. Trimming removed 0 bases at V and 9 bases at J, with 2 bases between. CDR3 protein: CASSLARELFF. CDR3 coding DNA: TGTGCCAGCAGCTTAGCGCGGGAGCTGTTTTTT.

This clonotype has a handful of counts. V and J are TRBV6-2 or TRBV6-3 and TRBJ1-5, with unresolved D. The V gene's germline CDR1 is MNHEY and CDR2 SVGEGT. The CDR3 covers 15 residues. The V end was cut by 7 bases, the J end by 3 bases, with 16 bases between. In DNA, the CDR3 is TGTGCCAGCAAACCCCGGGGTCCAATCAATCAGCCCCAGCATTTT. Translated, it gives CASKPRGPINQPQHF.

This clonotype was counted a few times. This chain joins TRBV5-4 and TRBJ1-1; TRBD1 matches 7 bases. Germline CDR1 and CDR2: SGHNT and YYREEE (reference sequence). This CDR3 has 15 residues. J lost 3 bases, V lost 5 bases, and 10 bases had no gene match. In nucleotides, the CDR3 is TGTGCCAGCAGAAAGGAGGGGGCTATGGACACTGAAGCTTTCTTT. Its translation is CASRKEGAMDTEAFF.

Here the CDR3 reads CASSPTGLRQAGVQFF. The CDR3 region has the DNA TGTGCCAGCAGCCCGACGGGACTCCGGCAGGCCGGTGTGCAGTTCTTC. The rearrangement uses TRBV12-3 or TRBV12-4 and TRBJ2-1, with D possibly matching TRBD2 (6 bases). The ends were cut back, 6 bases at V and 12 bases at J, with 27 bases in the middle. CDR3 size: 16 residues.

The J gene is TRBJ2-1, the V gene TRBV24-1; D is uncertain. The CDR3 loop spans 19 amino acids. CDR1 and CDR2 from the germline V gene are KGHDR and SFDVKD. Trimming removed 6 bases from V and 0 bases from J, with 23 bases in between. The CDR3 coding sequence is TGTGCCACCAGTCAAAAACCCCGATTATGGCCGCGCTCCTACAATGAGCAGTTCTTC. Translating it yields CATSQKPRLWPRSYNEQFF.

This clonotype appeared many times. The gene calls are TRBV27 and TRBJ1-6; D remains ambiguous. In germline, CDR1 is MNHEY, CDR2 SMNVEV (reference sequence). Trimming stripped 3 bases from V and 3 bases from J, with 18 bases between. There are 18 residues in the CDR3. The CDR3, as DNA: TGTGCCAGCAGTTTTTGGCGTGGGGAGGGCCTCTATAATTCACCCCTCCACTTT. Its protein product is CASSFWRGEGLYNSPLHF.

The genes are TRBV6-5 and TRBJ2-2, with a weak D call TRBD1 (5 bases). V shed 7 bases and J shed 4 bases, with 16 bases lying between them. CDR3 size: 15 residues. From germline, CDR1 is MNHEY and CDR2 SVGAGI. CDR3 DNA sequence: TGTGCCAGCAAATTCAGACAGTCGTCCACCGGGGAGCTGTTTTTT. As protein: CASKFRQSSTGELFF.

CDR3 residues: CASSQVDRGPGEQFF. For the CDR3, the DNA is TGTGCCAGTAGTCAAGTGGACAGGGGGCCCGGTGAGCAGTTCTTC. V and J are TRBV19 and TRBJ2-1; TRBD1 matches 11 bases. With 5 bases clipped from V and 9 bases from J, the junction kept 9 bases outside the gene matches. The V gene's germline CDR1 is LNHDA and CDR2 SQIVND (reference sequence). The CDR3 extends over 15 amino acids.

This sequence joins TRBV6-1 and TRBJ1-1; D remains unclear. CDR3 size: 14 residues. V shed 4 bases and J shed 3 bases, with 12 bases lying between them. The germline V gene has CDR1 MNHNS and CDR2 SASEGT. The CDR3 region is CASSARSADTEAFF. The CDR3 bases are TGTGCCAGCAGTGCCCGCTCCGCGGACACTGAAGCTTTCTTT.

The V call is TRBV5-1, the J call TRBJ2-7, with a weak D call TRBD2 (6 bases). The CDR3 has 16 residues. V dropped 2 bases and J dropped 3 bases, with 18 bases sitting between them. Germline CDR1 is SGHRS and CDR2 is YFSETQ. The CDR3 here is CASSLQPREFGYEQYF. The CDR3, as DNA: TGCGCCAGCAGCTTACAGCCCCGGGAGTTCGGCTACGAGCAGTACTTC.

This clonotype was counted between two and nine times. The chain uses TRBV18 and TRBJ2-7, with D maybe TRBD1 (7 bases). There are 15 residues in the CDR3. V was pared by 1 base and J by 5 bases, with 15 bases between. Per the germline V gene, CDR1 is KGHSH and CDR2 is LQKENI. The CDR3 spells CASSPQGQEGNEQYF. In DNA form, the CDR3 reads TGTGCCAGCTCACCACAAGGACAGGAGGGCAACGAGCAGTACTTC.

This clonotype came up a few times. The chain is built from TRBV10-3 and TRBJ2-3; TRBD2 agrees at 7 bases. The CDR3 has 15 residues. Germline CDR1 reads ENHRY; CDR2 reads SYGVKD. V shed 0 bases and J 6 bases; nucleotides not matched to a gene: 6. The CDR3 region is CAISESAGKADTQYF. In DNA form, the CDR3 reads TGTGCCATCAGTGAGTCAGCGGGAAAGGCGGATACGCAGTATTTT.

This clonotype was seen only a few times. The CDR3 bases are TGTGCCAGCAGCTCGCAACGCCACGACTTTGTGTCAGTAAAGACAGATACGCAGTATTTT. Amino acids: CASSSQRHDFVSVKTDTQYF. The chain joins TRBV7-8 to TRBJ2-3; D remains unclear. V was cut by 4 bases and J by 3 bases, with 29 bases left in between. This CDR3 has 20 residues. Germline CDR1 reads SGHVS; CDR2 reads FQNEAQ.